This entry features one T cell receptor beta chain sequence. The antigen is unknown. Clones were read by immunoSEQ multiplex PCR, and TCRdb kept only the in-frame ones, dropping some. This table holds about 28,000 clones, about 80% found once. The data stem from a study of OX40 agonist ivuxolimab in advanced cancers. Study context: Partial responses were achieved by three patients: one hepatocellular carcinoma, two cutaneous melanoma. Study results and caveats: Partial responders treated at 0.1-3.0 mg/kg exhibited clonal expansion among the lowest measured. Determination of antigen specificity was not performed for the expanded peripheral T cells.

This specimen was CD4+ or CD8+ T cells sorted from blood, taken in a trial of the OX40 agonist ivuxolimab. This TCR was recovered from an adult with an advanced solid tumor such as melanoma, head and neck, liver or kidney cancer.

The CDR3 nucleotides read TGCGCCAGCAGCCGCACAAGTGGCAGGGGTGGTGAGCAGTTCTTC. The encoded protein is CASSRTSGRGGEQFF. J is TRBJ2-1 and V is TRBV4-1; D might be TRBD1 (6 bases). This CDR3 contains 15 residues. Germline V gives CDR1 MGHRA, CDR2 YSYEKL. V was pared by 4 bases and J by 9 bases, with 19 bases between.